Below are 2 T cell receptor beta chains sequenced from a single sample in a study of cytomegalovirus exposure and HLA in healthy donors. Amplification used 60 Vbeta primers and 13 Jbeta primers. Using immunoSEQ multiplex PCR, the repertoire was profiled, and TCRdb retains in-frame clones only, with some absent. The table has around 190,000 clones, 85% seen once. The specimen sequenced was PBMCs. The receptors derive from a woman between 50 and 59 years old in good health and CMV-seronegative.

CDR3: CASSRSGVVAEAFF. The CDR3 nucleotides are TGTGCCAGCAGCCGATCAGGGGTTGTGGCTGAAGCTTTCTTT. V gene TRBV14 combines with J gene TRBJ1-1, with TRBD1 as a possible D gene (6 bases). V was trimmed by 4 bases and J by 6 bases, leaving 15 bases between them. CDR3 size: 14 residues. Per the germline V gene, CDR1 is SGHDN and CDR2 is FVKESK.

The chain joins TRBV4-2 to TRBJ2-1; D unresolved. Germline V lookup: CDR1 LGHNA, CDR2 YNFKEQ. The CDR3 extends over 18 amino acids. V gave up 0 bases and J gave up 2 bases, with 17 bases separating them. The CDR3 region has the DNA TGTGCCAGCAGCCAAGAGGCCTTCGGAGAGGCCCCCTACAATGAGCAGTTCTTC. Translation: CASSQEAFGEAPYNEQFF.